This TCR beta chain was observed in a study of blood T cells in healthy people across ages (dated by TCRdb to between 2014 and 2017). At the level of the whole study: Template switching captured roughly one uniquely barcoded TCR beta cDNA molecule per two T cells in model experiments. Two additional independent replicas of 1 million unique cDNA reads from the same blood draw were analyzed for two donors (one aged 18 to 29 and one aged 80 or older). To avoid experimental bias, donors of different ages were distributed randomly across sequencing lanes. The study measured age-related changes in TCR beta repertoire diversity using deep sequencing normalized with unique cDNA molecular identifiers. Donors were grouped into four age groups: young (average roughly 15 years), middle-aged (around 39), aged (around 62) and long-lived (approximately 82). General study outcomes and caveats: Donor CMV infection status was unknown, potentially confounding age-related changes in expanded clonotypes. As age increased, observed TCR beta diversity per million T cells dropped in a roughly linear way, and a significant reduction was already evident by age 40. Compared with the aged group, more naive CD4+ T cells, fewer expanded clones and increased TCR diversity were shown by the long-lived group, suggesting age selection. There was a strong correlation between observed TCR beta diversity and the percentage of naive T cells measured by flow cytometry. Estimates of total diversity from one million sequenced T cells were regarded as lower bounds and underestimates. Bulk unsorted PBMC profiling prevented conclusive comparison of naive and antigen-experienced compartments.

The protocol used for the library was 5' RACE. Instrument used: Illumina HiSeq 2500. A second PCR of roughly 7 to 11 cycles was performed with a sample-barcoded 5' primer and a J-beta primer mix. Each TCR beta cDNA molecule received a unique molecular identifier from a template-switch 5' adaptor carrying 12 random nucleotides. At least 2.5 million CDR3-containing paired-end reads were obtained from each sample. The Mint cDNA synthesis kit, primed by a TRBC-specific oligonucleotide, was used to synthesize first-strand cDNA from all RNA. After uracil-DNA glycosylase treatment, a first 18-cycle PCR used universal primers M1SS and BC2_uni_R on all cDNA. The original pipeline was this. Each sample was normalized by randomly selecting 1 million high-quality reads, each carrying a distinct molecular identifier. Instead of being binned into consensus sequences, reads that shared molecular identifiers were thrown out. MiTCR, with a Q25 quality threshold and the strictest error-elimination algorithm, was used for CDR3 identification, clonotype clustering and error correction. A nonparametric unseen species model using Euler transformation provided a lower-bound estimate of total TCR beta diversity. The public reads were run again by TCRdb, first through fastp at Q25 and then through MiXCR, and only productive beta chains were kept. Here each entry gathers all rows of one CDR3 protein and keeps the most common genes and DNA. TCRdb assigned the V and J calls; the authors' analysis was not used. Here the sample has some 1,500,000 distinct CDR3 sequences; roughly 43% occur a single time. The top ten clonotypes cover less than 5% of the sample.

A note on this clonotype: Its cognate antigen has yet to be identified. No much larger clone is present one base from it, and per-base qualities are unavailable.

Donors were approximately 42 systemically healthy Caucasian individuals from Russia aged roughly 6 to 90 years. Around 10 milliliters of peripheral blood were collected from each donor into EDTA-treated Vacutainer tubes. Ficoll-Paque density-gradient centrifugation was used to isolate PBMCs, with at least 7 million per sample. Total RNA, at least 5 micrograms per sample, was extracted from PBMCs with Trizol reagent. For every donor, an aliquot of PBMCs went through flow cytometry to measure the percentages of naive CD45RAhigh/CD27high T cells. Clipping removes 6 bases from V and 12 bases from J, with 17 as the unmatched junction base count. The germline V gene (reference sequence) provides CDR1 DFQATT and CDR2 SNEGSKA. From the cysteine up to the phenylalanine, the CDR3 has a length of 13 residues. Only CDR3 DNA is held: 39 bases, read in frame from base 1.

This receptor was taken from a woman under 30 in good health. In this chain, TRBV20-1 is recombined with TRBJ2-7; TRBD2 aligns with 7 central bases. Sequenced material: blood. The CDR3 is CSAFTGGPETRYF. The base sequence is TGCAGTGCCTTTACGGGGGGTCCGGAGACCCGGTACTTC.